This T cell receptor (beta chain) emerged from a study of T cell responses to AZD1222 COVID-19 vaccine. The study's findings and limits: Repertoires were obtained only post-peak T cell response. Vaccine-associated CD4 TCRs ranged over spike, dominating at 160-218 and 743-854. In a largely white British group with more females than males, clonal diversity was possibly underestimated. Only a handful of AZD1222 recipients, roughly 6 in all, had baseline seropositivity.

Comment on this clone: Its cognate antigen is unknown.

V was cut by 4 bases and J by 4 bases, with 14 bases left in between. Per germline, CDR1 SGHRS and CDR2 YFSETQ. The CDR3 loop spans 14 amino acids. Method: immunoSEQ multiplex PCR; TCRdb's copy keeps in-frame clones and lacks some. The sample carries roughly 120,000 clones, about 86% recorded once. This receptor was obtained from an adult in good health. The sequencing used peripheral blood, collected on day 0 of AZD1222 vaccination. The chain combines TRBV5-1 with TRBJ1-2; D is unclear. The CDR3 nucleotides read TGCGCCAGCAGCCCTGGAGGGCTGGCCTATGGCTACACCTTC. This sequence encodes CASSPGGLAYGYTF. The full variable domain, in which reference TRBV5-1 and TRBJ1-2 provide the parts outside the CDR3, is KAGVTQTPRYLIKTRGQQVTLSCSPISGHRSVSWYQQTPGQGLQFLFEYFSETQRNKGNFPGRFSGRQFSNSRSEMNVSTLELGDSALYLCASSPGGLAYGYTFGSGTRLTVV.